This T cell receptor beta chain derives from a study of T cell changes during pregnancy in multiple sclerosis. CDR1 and CDR2 (germline): SGHVS, FQNEAQ. The CDR3 consists of 14 residues. Trimming shortened V by 0 bases and J by 9 bases, and 12 bases separated the two germline ends. The table came from immunoSEQ multiplex PCR; TCRdb's copy has only in-frame clones and leaves some out. This sample has tens of thousands of clones, with about nine tenths found just once. The rearrangement joins TRBV7-8 to TRBJ2-1; a possible D gene is TRBD2 (6 bases). This receptor was taken from a female donor in good health, enrolled as a control in a pregnancy study. The sample in question was CD8+ T cells from peripheral blood mononuclear cells, obtained in the first trimester of pregnancy. The DNA for the CDR3 is TGTGCCAGCAGCTTAGCGCCGGGACTTCGTGAGCAGTTCTTC. The encoded protein is CASSLAPGLREQFF.